This TCR beta chain stems from a study of read filtering for tumor transcriptome and immune sequencing. Background on the study: Revised staging placed eight or nine patients in R-ISS I, around 15 in II, roughly 7 in III. IR-seq gave about 4 to 10.27 million TCR reads per sample; RNA-seq gave roughly 75 to 1,300. Broader study findings: IR-seq and RNA-seq agreed better without single-read clonotypes. This fraction held mixed bone marrow immune cells after CD138-negative sorting.

From 300 to 400 ng of RNA, a library with molecular barcoded alpha/delta and beta/gamma adaptors was made. A single record per CDR3 protein comes from TCRdb applying MiXCR to the reads. This table holds about 63,000 distinct CDR3 sequences, 11% to 15% found once. This clonotype has a count of ten or more. The antigen is unknown. This CDR3 spans 14 amino acids. Germline V gene sequence: CDR1 DFQATT, CDR2 SNEGSKA (reference sequence). V trimming: 3 bases; J trimming: 7 bases; junction bases outside the gene matches: 7. The chain is built from TRBV20-1 and TRBJ1-4, with 8 positions matching TRBD1. What was sequenced was a population of CD138-negative cells sorted from bone marrow. The receptor was isolated from a donor at least 40 years old with multiple myeloma. The CDR3 nucleotides read TGCAGTGCTAGCCCGACAGGGGTGGGTGAAAAACTGTTTTTT. Protein sequence: CSASPTGVGEKLFF.